The TCR beta chain under discussion was sequenced for a study of cytomegalovirus exposure and HLA in healthy donors. Study-wide results and caveats: It was reportedly the case that the classifier diagnosed cytomegalovirus status with high specificity and sensitivity.

This CDR3 is 17 amino acids long. Comment on this clone: Its antigen is currently unknown.

PCR involved 60 Vbeta and 13 Jbeta primers. Measured with immunoSEQ multiplex PCR; TCRdb has only the in-frame clones, and not every one. The table includes approximately 74,000 clones, about 80% detected once. Sequencing was carried out using PBMCs. The TCR sequence derives from a man in his sixties in good health and CMV-seropositive. J is TRBJ2-7 and V is TRBV21-1; TRBD2, the table's D call, was not compared with the DNA. TRBV21-1 is a pseudogene locus. CDR3 loop: CASSPPRPGDAYYEQYF. CDR3 sequence (DNA): TGTGCCAGCAGCCCCCCAAGGCCGGGGGACGCATACTACGAGCAGTACTTC.